The following is a T cell receptor (beta chain) sequence with its context. Antigen specificity is unknown. Germline CDR1 DFQATT, CDR2 SNEGSKA (reference sequence). The CDR3 is 15 amino acids. V lost 4 bases and J 1 base, leaving 15 bases between the germline ends. Donor samples were obtained from healthy Caucasian individuals from Russia, aged about 6 to 95. The sample belongs to a study of blood T cells in healthy people across ages. A second PCR, run for roughly 7 to 12 cycles, used a sample-barcoded 5' primer plus a J-beta primer mix. TCRdb passed the 5' RACE reads through MiXCR, listing each CDR3 protein once. This table has under 700,000 distinct CDR3 sequences, approximately 25% appearing once. Notes on the study in general: In long-lived donors, naive CD4+ cell counts and diversity exceeded those of aged donors.

These data were also filed under a second study, of T cells of mothers and their children.

Sequencing was performed on blood. The V and J genes are TRBV20-1 and TRBJ2-3; TRBD2 might be the D (5 bases). This clonotype was obtained from a boy between 5 and 17 years old in good health. The CDR3, as DNA: TGCAGTGCTACGGACCCCCAGCGGCGCACAGATACGCAGTATTTT. It yields the protein CSATDPQRRTDTQYF.